This TCR beta chain was identified in a study of technical replicates of blood from a handful of donors. The CDR3 is 15 residues long. Trimming stripped 5 bases from V and 3 bases from J, with 11 bases between. Germline V gene sequence: CDR1 MNHEY, CDR2 SMNVEV (reference sequence). Assay used: immunoSEQ multiplex PCR; TCRdb lists only in-frame clones, some missing. The table includes more than 75,000 clones, around 95% detected once. This receptor was identified in a human donor in good health. The chain uses TRBV27 and TRBJ1-6; D ambiguous. The sample was T cells isolated from PBMCs. CDR3 sequence (DNA): TGTGCCAGCAGTCATCCCCCCAACTATAATTCACCCCTCCACTTT. This gives the protein CASSHPPNYNSPLHF.